This is a list of T cell receptor beta chains from one sample in a study of cytomegalovirus exposure and HLA in healthy donors. Measured with immunoSEQ multiplex PCR; TCRdb has only the in-frame clones, and not every one. The repertoire includes about 180,000 clones, 70% to 80% of them detected once, and roughly 3.5% sits in the top ten. Sequences were obtained from PBMCs. The source is a woman aged 55-70 years in good health and CMV-seropositive. Each CDR3 is given with its conserved first and last residue. D genes are given only for firm matches. Clone size is given for some rows only: seen once, a few or many times, or a class if the clone is expanded.

v_call: TRBV2
d_call: -
j_call: TRBJ2-5
clone_size: -
cdr3_nt: TGTGCCAGCAGTGGACAGCGACAAGAGACCCAGTACTTC
cdr3_aa: CASSGQRQETQYF

v_call: TRBV7-9
d_call: -
j_call: TRBJ1-4
clone_size: -
cdr3_nt: TGTGCCAGCAGCTTCTATACAACTAATGAAAAACTGTTTTTT
cdr3_aa: CASSFYTTNEKLFF

v_call: TRBV4-3
d_call: TRBD1
j_call: TRBJ2-7
clone_size: once
cdr3_nt: TGCGCCAGCAGCCAAGTACAGGGGCACGAGCAGTACTTC
cdr3_aa: CASSQVQGHEQYF

v_call: TRBV19
d_call: TRBD1
j_call: TRBJ1-5
clone_size: -
cdr3_nt: TGTGCCAGTAGTACCCGGACAGGGGAGGGCAATCAGCCCCAGCATTTT
cdr3_aa: CASSTRTGEGNQPQHF

v_call: TRBV7-2
d_call: TRBD1
j_call: TRBJ2-2
clone_size: -
cdr3_nt: TGTGCCAGCAGCTTAGTTGGGACAGGGAGGACCGGGGAGCTGTTTTTT
cdr3_aa: CASSLVGTGRTGELFF

v_call: TRBV5-1
d_call: TRBD2
j_call: TRBJ2-7
clone_size: -
cdr3_nt: TGCGCCAGCAGCTTATCTAATGGGCTAGCGGGAGTGGTCGAGCAGTACTTC
cdr3_aa: CASSLSNGLAGVVEQYF

v_call: TRBV29-1
d_call: TRBD1
j_call: TRBJ1-5
clone_size: -
cdr3_nt: TGCAGCGTTGGGGGGGACAGATATAGCAATCAGCCCCAGCATTTT
cdr3_aa: CSVGGDRYSNQPQHF

v_call: TRBV9
d_call: -
j_call: TRBJ2-5
clone_size: -
cdr3_nt: TGTGCCAGCAGCGTCGGAAGGCGTCAGGGGACCCAGTACTTC
cdr3_aa: CASSVGRRQGTQYF

v_call: TRBV5-1
d_call: -
j_call: TRBJ1-2
clone_size: few
cdr3_nt: TGCGCCAGCAGCTTGGCTGGGTCTAGCGGCTACACCTTC
cdr3_aa: CASSLAGSSGYTF

v_call: TRBV18
d_call: TRBD2
j_call: TRBJ2-1
clone_size: -
cdr3_nt: TGTGCCAGCTCGCCACGTACTAGCGGGGGCGCTTACATAGATGAGCAGTTCTTC
cdr3_aa: CASSPRTSGGAYIDEQFF

v_call: TRBV9
d_call: -
j_call: TRBJ1-6
clone_size: -
cdr3_nt: TGTGCCAGCAGCGCCTCCATCGGCAGGCTCAATTCACCCCTCCACTTT
cdr3_aa: CASSASIGRLNSPLHF

v_call: TRBV6-6
d_call: -
j_call: TRBJ2-7
clone_size: -
cdr3_nt: TGTGCCAGCATCCCCCACGACCAACCTCCGGGCGAGCAGTACTTC
cdr3_aa: CASIPHDQPPGEQYF

v_call: TRBV2
d_call: -
j_call: TRBJ2-7
clone_size: -
cdr3_nt: TGTGCCAGCAGAAGGGGGTATAGCTCCTACGAGCAGTACTTC
cdr3_aa: CASRRGYSSYEQYF

v_call: TRBV6-1
d_call: -
j_call: TRBJ2-4
clone_size: -
cdr3_nt: TGTGCCAGCAGTGTTAGTTTACACAGTCAGTACTTC
cdr3_aa: CASSVSLHSQYF

v_call: TRBV5-1
d_call: TRBD2
j_call: TRBJ2-1
clone_size: once
cdr3_nt: TGCGCCAGCAGCTTGGCAGCGGGGGGGCTCAATGAGCAGTTCTTC
cdr3_aa: CASSLAAGGLNEQFF

v_call: TRBV5-1
d_call: -
j_call: TRBJ2-3
clone_size: -
cdr3_nt: TGCGCCAGCAGCGTGGGAGCACAGGGCACAGATACGCAGTATTTT
cdr3_aa: CASSVGAQGTDTQYF

v_call: TRBV5-1
d_call: -
j_call: TRBJ2-7
clone_size: -
cdr3_nt: TGCGCCAGCAGCTTGGTCGCAGGGGAAAACTACGAGCAGTACTTC
cdr3_aa: CASSLVAGENYEQYF

v_call: TRBV27
d_call: TRBD2
j_call: TRBJ2-1
clone_size: once
cdr3_nt: TGTGCCAGCAGCCCATTTAGCGGGAGTTACAATGAGCAGTTCTTC
cdr3_aa: CASSPFSGSYNEQFF

v_call: TRBV28
d_call: -
j_call: TRBJ2-7
clone_size: -
cdr3_nt: TGTGCCAGCAGCCTGGCAGGGGCCCCCTACGAGCAGTACTTC
cdr3_aa: CASSLAGAPYEQYF

v_call: TRBV7-7
d_call: TRBD2
j_call: TRBJ2-3
clone_size: -
cdr3_nt: TGTGCCAGCAGCTTATCGTCGGGGGGGGTTGGCGATACGCAGTATTTT
cdr3_aa: CASSLSSGGVGDTQYF

v_call: TRBV30
d_call: TRBD2
j_call: TRBJ2-5
clone_size: few
cdr3_nt: TGTGCCTGGATTGGACTAGCCCAAGAGACCCAGTACTTC
cdr3_aa: CAWIGLAQETQYF

v_call: TRBV6-1
d_call: -
j_call: TRBJ1-2
clone_size: -
cdr3_nt: TGTGCCAGCAGTTCACCCAGCAGGGGTGTTCGTGGCTACACCTTC
cdr3_aa: CASSSPSRGVRGYTF

v_call: TRBV11-3
d_call: -
j_call: TRBJ2-3
clone_size: -
cdr3_nt: TGTGCCAGCAGCCCGGACAGTGTAAGGACAGATACGCAGTATTTT
cdr3_aa: CASSPDSVRTDTQYF

v_call: TRBV9
d_call: -
j_call: TRBJ1-5
clone_size: few
cdr3_nt: TGTGCCAGCAGCGTGGGGAGGGACGATCAGCCCCAGCATTTT
cdr3_aa: CASSVGRDDQPQHF

v_call: TRBV10-3
d_call: TRBD2
j_call: TRBJ2-6
clone_size: few
cdr3_nt: TGTGCCATCAGTGAGTCTAGCGGGAGGCCAACCCCCTCTGGGGCCAACGTCCTGACTTTC
cdr3_aa: CAISESSGRPTPSGANVLTF

v_call: TRBV5-1
d_call: TRBD1
j_call: TRBJ2-6
clone_size: -
cdr3_nt: TGCGCCAGCAGCCTGAGATCGGGACAGGGGGCGAGTGGGGCCAACGTCCTGACTTTC
cdr3_aa: CASSLRSGQGASGANVLTF

v_call: TRBV28
d_call: TRBD1
j_call: TRBJ1-2
clone_size: -
cdr3_nt: TGTGCCAGCAGTCCGGGATTAGGGGGCGTAGGTGGCTACACCTTC
cdr3_aa: CASSPGLGGVGGYTF

v_call: TRBV15
d_call: -
j_call: TRBJ1-5
clone_size: -
cdr3_nt: TGTGCCACCAGCAGAAGGAGGTCTGGGACTGCCAATCAGCCCCAGCATTTT
cdr3_aa: CATSRRRSGTANQPQHF

v_call: TRBV28
d_call: -
j_call: TRBJ1-2
clone_size: -
cdr3_nt: TGTGCCAGCTGTCCGTGGAGGGGAGGATGGGGCTACACCTTC
cdr3_aa: CASCPWRGGWGYTF

v_call: TRBV27
d_call: -
j_call: TRBJ1-1
clone_size: few
cdr3_nt: TGTGCCAGCAGTTTGGCTACTACCCATAGAATAAGGACTGAAGCTTTCTTT
cdr3_aa: CASSLATTHRIRTEAFF

v_call: TRBV19
d_call: TRBD1
j_call: TRBJ1-1
clone_size: -
cdr3_nt: TGTGCCAGCTCGGACAGGATGAACACTGAAGCTTTCTTT
cdr3_aa: CASSDRMNTEAFF